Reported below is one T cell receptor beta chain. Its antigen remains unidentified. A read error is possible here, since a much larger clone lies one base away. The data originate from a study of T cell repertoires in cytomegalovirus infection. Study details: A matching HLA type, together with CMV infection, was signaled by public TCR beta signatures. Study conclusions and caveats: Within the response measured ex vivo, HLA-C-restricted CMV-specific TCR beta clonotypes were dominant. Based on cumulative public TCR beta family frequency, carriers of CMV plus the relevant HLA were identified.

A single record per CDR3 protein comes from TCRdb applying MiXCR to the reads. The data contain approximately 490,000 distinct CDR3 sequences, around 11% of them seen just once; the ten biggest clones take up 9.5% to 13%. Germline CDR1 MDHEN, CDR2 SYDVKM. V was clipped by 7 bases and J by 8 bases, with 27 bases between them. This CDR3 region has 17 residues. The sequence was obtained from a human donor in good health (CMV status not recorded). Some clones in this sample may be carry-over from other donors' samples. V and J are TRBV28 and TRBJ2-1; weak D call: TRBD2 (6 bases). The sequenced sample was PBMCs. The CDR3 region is CASKKLGLRLGGHEQFF. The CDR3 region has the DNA TGTGCCAGCAAAAAGTTGGGCCTCAGACTAGGAGGCCATGAGCAGTTCTTC.